The entry below gives a single T cell receptor beta chain sequence along with its context. Antigen unknown. Primers for the PCR totalled 60 Vbeta and 13 Jbeta. TCRdb's table, derived via immunoSEQ multiplex PCR, lists solely in-frame clones and lacks some. The table lists 35,000 to 50,000 clones, roughly 80% of them singletons. The sample is drawn from a study of cytomegalovirus exposure and HLA in healthy donors. The wider study: Samples from HLA-typed donors yielded about 86 million unique TCRs in an early data release. General study findings and limits: Three CMV-associated chains proved CMV antigen-specific in vitro. Earlier results showed most TCR beta V segments being productive about 87% or about 30% of the time. An ancestry cluster, one associated with Asian ancestry, reportedly showed fewer N-insertions than the approximately 670-donor mean in a later analysis.

The sample consisted of PBMCs. This sequence was found in a man aged 30 to 45 in good health and CMV-seronegative.

CDR3 sequence: CAIHRGSGNTIYF. The CDR3 DNA reads TGTGCCATCCATCGCGGCTCTGGAAACACCATATATTTT. This chain joins TRBV28 and TRBJ1-3; no definite D call. The CDR3 spans 13 residues. Germline CDR1 MDHEN, CDR2 SYDVKM. With 10 bases removed from V and 0 bases from J, the gap between germline ends came to 10 bases.